This is a list of T cell receptor beta chains from one sample in a study of CD4+ T cells in melanoma. The repertoire was sequenced with immunoSEQ multiplex PCR; TCRdb's copy has only in-frame clones and lacks some. The sample has tens of thousands of clones, approximately 74% seen once. Sequencing was done on a sample of tumor tissue. All receptors come from a human donor with melanoma. CDR3s include the opening cysteine and the closing phenylalanine or tryptophan. The D gene is left open where the match is weak. Clone sizes are given selectively: once, few, many, or a class where the clone is expanded.

abundance,j_gene,d_gene,v_gene,CDR3nt,CDR3aa
-,TRBJ2-7,-,TRBV27,TGTGCCAGCAGTCCTGACAGTACCTCCTACGAGCAGTACTTC,CASSPDSTSYEQYF
-,TRBJ1-5,-,TRBV15,TGTGCCACCAGCAGAGATAGGGGATTTAGGCCCCAGCATTTT,CATSRDRGFRPQHF
few,TRBJ2-7,-,TRBV28,TGTGCCAGCAGTTTCCTAGGGGAAACCTACGAGCAGTACTTC,CASSFLGETYEQYF
-,TRBJ1-2,TRBD1,TRBV5-6,TGTGCCAGCAGCTTGATAGGGGGCGGTGGCTACACCTTC,CASSLIGGGGYTF
-,TRBJ1-1,-,TRBV5-1,TGCGCCAGCAGCTCTTCCAGGGTTAGGGACACTGAAGCTTTCTTT,CASSSSRVRDTEAFF
-,TRBJ2-1,TRBD2,TRBV14,TGTGCCAGCAGCCAAGACCGAGGTGGACTAGCGGGGGACAATGAGCAGTTCTTC,CASSQDRGGLAGDNEQFF
-,TRBJ1-2,-,TRBV5-5,TGTGCCAGCAGCTCGAAGTGGGAGATAACCTATGGCTACACCTTC,CASSSKWEITYGYTF
many,TRBJ1-4,-,TRBV7-9,TGTGCCAGCAGCCCAGGGGTGTCAACTAATGAAAAACTGTTTTTT,CASSPGVSTNEKLFF
-,TRBJ2-7,-,TRBV30,TGTGCCTGGAGTGTCCTGGCGGATGAGCAGTACTTC,CAWSVLADEQYF
once,TRBJ2-7,TRBD2,TRBV5-4,TGTGCCAGCAGCCCGGGACTAGCGGGCTACGAGCAGTACTTC,CASSPGLAGYEQYF
medium-sized,TRBJ2-7,-,TRBV27,TGTGCCAGCAGTTCAAGCATGGCAGACATTACCTACGAGCAGTACTTC,CASSSSMADITYEQYF
-,TRBJ1-1,TRBD1,TRBV7-3,TGTGCCAGCAGTAAGGACAGGGGGTACACTGAAGCTTTCTTT,CASSKDRGYTEAFF
-,TRBJ1-1,-,TRBV19,TGTGCCAGCGAACCCAGGGAGAACACTGAAGCTTTCTTT,CASEPRENTEAFF
-,TRBJ2-7,-,TRBV7-3,TGTGCCAGCAGCTTAAGTCCCGGGTCGCAAGAGCAGTACTTC,CASSLSPGSQEQYF
-,TRBJ2-5,-,TRBV28,TGTGCCACCGCAAGGGACGGACAAGAGACCCAGTACTTC,CATARDGQETQYF
-,TRBJ1-1,TRBD1,TRBV10-3,TGTGCCATCAGGAGGGACAGGGGACCCATGAACACTGAAGCTTTCTTT,CAIRRDRGPMNTEAFF
few,TRBJ1-2,TRBD1,TRBV9,TGTGCCAGCAGCCCACGGACAGGGCAAAGAAACTATGGCTACACCTTC,CASSPRTGQRNYGYTF
medium-sized,TRBJ1-1,-,TRBV7-2,TGTGCCAGCAGCCTTAATCCGGGACCCAGGAACACTGAAGCTTTCTTT,CASSLNPGPRNTEAFF
-,TRBJ1-2,TRBD1,TRBV19,TGTGCCAGTAGATATCTCCTCATGGACAGGGGGCACCAAGCTAACTATGGCTACACCTTC,CASRYLLMDRGHQANYGYTF
-,TRBJ1-2,-,TRBV2,TGTGCCAGCAGGGTCGGTCCCTATGGCTACACCTTC,CASRVGPYGYTF
-,TRBJ1-5,TRBD1,TRBV27,TGTGCCAGCAGTTTGGGTCCCGGGACAGGGTGGCCCCAGCATTTT,CASSLGPGTGWPQHF
few,TRBJ2-3,TRBD1,TRBV4-3,TGCGCCAGCAGTCCCTGGACAGGGAGCTTTGGGGCAGATACGCAGTATTTT,CASSPWTGSFGADTQYF
-,TRBJ2-7,TRBD1,TRBV7-3,TGTGCCAGCAGCCCAGGCCGGGACAGGGAAGAGCAGTACTTC,CASSPGRDREEQYF
-,TRBJ1-1,-,TRBV11-2,TGTGCCAGCAGCTTATCCTGGAACACTGAAGCTTTCTTT,CASSLSWNTEAFF
-,TRBJ2-3,-,TRBV9,TGTGCCAGCACCAGGGACACAGATACGCAGTATTTT,CASTRDTDTQYF
-,TRBJ1-2,TRBD1,TRBV7-8,TGTGCCAGCAGCTTAGGGCTAGGACAGGGGCACTATGGCTACACCTTC,CASSLGLGQGHYGYTF
few,TRBJ1-1,TRBD1,TRBV6-6,TGTGCCAGCAGTCAAAGACAGGGGAACACTGAAGCTTTCTTT,CASSQRQGNTEAFF
once,TRBJ2-5,-,TRBV4-3,TGCGCCAGCAGCCAAGATGCAGGAAAAGAGACCCAGTACTTC,CASSQDAGKETQYF
-,TRBJ2-2,-,TRBV7-7,TGTGCTAGCAGCCTGGGACACTCGAACACCGGGGAGCTGTTTTTT,CASSLGHSNTGELFF
-,TRBJ2-4,-,TRBV7-9,TGTGCCAGCAGCTCCCGACATGGCGGGAAATACTTC,CASSSRHGGKYF
-,TRBJ1-6,TRBD1,TRBV11-2,TGTGCCAGCAGCGCGAGACAGGGTTTGGATTCACCCCTCCACTTT,CASSARQGLDSPLHF
-,TRBJ1-1,-,TRBV2,TGTGCCAGCAGTGGGCTCGAGGGGGGCGTCGGAGCTTTCTTT,CASSGLEGGVGAFF
-,TRBJ1-1,-,TRBV19,TGTGCCAGTAGTATTTCCGTGGGGGGCCGAAACACTGAAGCTTTCTTT,CASSISVGGRNTEAFF
-,TRBJ1-1,-,TRBV13,TGTGCCAGCAGCTTAGGTGGGATCGCAGGAAAGGGTGGAGCTTTCTTT,CASSLGGIAGKGGAFF
-,TRBJ1-1,-,TRBV7-3,TGTGCCAGCAGCTTAATAGGGGGGAACACTGAAGCTTTCTTT,CASSLIGGNTEAFF
-,TRBJ1-1,-,TRBV11-2,TGTGCCAGCAGCTGGAAGGGAGTCGCTGAAGCTTTCTTT,CASSWKGVAEAFF
-,TRBJ1-1,TRBD1,TRBV18,TGTGCCAGCTCACCAGGGACAGGAGGACAGATGAACACTGAAGCTTTCTTT,CASSPGTGGQMNTEAFF
-,TRBJ2-1,TRBD2,TRBV30,TGTGCCTGGAGTTCTGGCGGGGGGGCAAATGAGCAGTTCTTC,CAWSSGGGANEQFF
few,TRBJ1-2,TRBD1,TRBV19,TGTGCCAGTAGTAAGGACAGGGACTATGGCTACACCTTC,CASSKDRDYGYTF
once,TRBJ2-7,-,TRBV6-1,TGTGCCAGCAGTGGCAGGGGCCCTACCTACGAGCAGTACTTC,CASSGRGPTYEQYF
few,TRBJ2-3,-,TRBV6-5,TGTGCCAGCAGCCAAGCGGAAGCGGTAGATACGCAGTATTTT,CASSQAEAVDTQYF
medium-sized,TRBJ1-2,TRBD1,TRBV27,TGTGCCAGTACAGGGGGCTATGGCTACACCTTC,CASTGGYGYTF
few,TRBJ1-1,-,TRBV6-5,TGTGCCAGCAGTTACTCCCCGGGGAGGAACACTGAAGCTTTCTTT,CASSYSPGRNTEAFF
few,TRBJ2-7,-,TRBV27,TGTGCCAGCAGTATCCTTCTACCTTACGAGCAGTACTTC,CASSILLPYEQYF
medium-sized,TRBJ2-1,TRBD2,TRBV7-7,TGTGCTAGCAGCTTACAACTAGCGGGACCGAATGAGCAGTTCTTC,CASSLQLAGPNEQFF
once,TRBJ2-2,-,TRBV9,TGTGCCAGCAGGAGGGGATGGAACACCGGGGAGCTGTTTTTT,CASRRGWNTGELFF
-,TRBJ1-6,-,TRBV18,TGTGCCAGCTCACCACAGGGTGATAATTCACCCCTCCACTTT,CASSPQGDNSPLHF
-,TRBJ2-2,-,TRBV29-1,TGCAGCGTTGACCCAGGATGGGACGGGGAGCTGTTTTTT,CSVDPGWDGELFF
-,TRBJ2-7,TRBD1,TRBV28,TGTGCCAGCCGCCCCGGGACAGGGGCGTCCTACGAGCAGTACTTC,CASRPGTGASYEQYF
few,TRBJ2-2,-,TRBV28,TGTGCCAGCAGTTTAACCGGGAACACCGGGGAGCTGTTTTTT,CASSLTGNTGELFF
few,TRBJ1-1,-,TRBV6-5,TGTGCCAGCAGTTACTCGCTCAGGGGCGCGGTATCTGAAGCTTTCTTT,CASSYSLRGAVSEAFF
-,TRBJ2-7,-,TRBV5-1,TGCGCCAGCAGCTTGGAGACATCGTACGAGCAGTACTTC,CASSLETSYEQYF
-,TRBJ2-1,-,TRBV15,TGTGCCACCAGCAGAGAGGGGGACGCCTACAATGAGCAGTTCTTC,CATSREGDAYNEQFF
-,TRBJ1-1,-,TRBV4-1,TGCGCCAGCAGCCAAGATCCTGATAGGGTTCTAAACACTGAAGCTTTCTTT,CASSQDPDRVLNTEAFF
once,TRBJ2-3,TRBD2,TRBV5-1,TGCGCCAGCAGCCCCCGGACTAGCGGGGGGGCTGATACGCAGTATTTT,CASSPRTSGGADTQYF
-,TRBJ1-3,-,TRBV5-1,TGCGCCAGCAGCTCGCAGAGCTCTGGAAACACCATATATTTT,CASSSQSSGNTIYF
-,TRBJ2-2,TRBD1,TRBV19,TGTGCCAGTAGGGGACAGGGTGGGACCGGGGAGCTGTTTTTT,CASRGQGGTGELFF
few,TRBJ2-2,-,TRBV4-1,TGCGCCAGCAGCCAGGGGCCCGGGGAGCTGTTTTTT,CASSQGPGELFF
-,TRBJ2-7,TRBD1,TRBV4-3,TGCGCCAGCAGCCAAGGACAGGGGGCATTCGGCGAGCAGTACTTC,CASSQGQGAFGEQYF